Presented here are 9 T cell receptor beta chains from one specimen sequenced in a study of T cell repertoires in cytomegalovirus infection. TCRdb called the reads again in MiXCR, with one record for every CDR3 protein. The table shows 300,000 to 400,000 distinct CDR3 sequences, with roughly 20% occurring only once. Sequenced sample: PBMCs. The source is a human donor in good health (CMV status not recorded). Some clones in this sample may be carry-over from other donors' samples.

In the case of this clonotype: A much larger clone is a single base away; this may be a read error. The chain uses TRBV4-1 and TRBJ1-1, with D maybe TRBD1 (6 bases). From germline, CDR1 is MGHRA and CDR2 YSYEKL. The CDR3 runs to 15 residues. The chain's CDR3 is CAGSQGVGGGTEAFF. Written as DNA, the CDR3 is TGCGCCGGCAGCCAAGGAGTAGGAGGGGGTACTGAAGCTTTCTTT.

This clonotype was counted ten times or more. CDR3 loop: CASSLSPLLDEQYF. The DNA of the CDR3 is TGTGCCAGCAGCTTATCGCCCCTATTGGACGAGCAGTACTTC. V gene TRBV7-2 combines with J gene TRBJ2-7; no firm D call. Per the germline V gene, CDR1 is SGHTA and CDR2 is FQGNSA. The CDR3 runs 14 residues. V lost 2 bases, J lost 5 bases, and 13 bases lay in between.

The chain employs TRBV7-9 and TRBJ2-7, with 7 bases fitting TRBD2. V dropped 8 bases and J dropped 2; count of bases not matched to a gene: 15. This CDR3 spans 16 amino acids. Germline CDR1 SEHNR, CDR2 FQNEAQ (reference sequence). The CDR3 region is CASPPEGLAATYEQYF. The DNA of the CDR3 is TGTGCCAGCCCCCCCGAGGGGCTAGCGGCTACCTACGAGCAGTACTTC.

The J gene is TRBJ1-1, the V gene TRBV7-9; maybe TRBD1 (6 bases). Germline V lookup: CDR1 SEHNR, CDR2 FQNEAQ (reference sequence). V gave up 5 bases and J gave up 5 bases, with 18 bases separating them. CDR3 length: 15 amino acids. The CDR3 DNA reads TGTGCCAGCAGCCCCCGGGGGCTGGGGGATACTGAAGCTTTCTTT. Its protein is CASSPRGLGDTEAFF.

This clonotype showed up just a few times. The chain joins TRBV14 to TRBJ1-6; D may be TRBD1 (5 bases). This CDR3 has 14 residues. Germline V gene lookup returns CDR1 SGHDN and CDR2 FVKESK. Trimming shortened V by 8 bases and J by 1 base, and 9 bases separated the two germline ends. The CDR3 loop reads CASGHGSYNSPLHF. CDR3 in DNA: TGTGCCAGCGGACATGGGTCCTATAATTCACCCCTCCACTTT.

The chain has TRBV10-3 and TRBJ1-1, with TRBD1 identical over 10 bases. Germline values: CDR1 ENHRY, CDR2 SYGVKD. The CDR3 is made up of 15 amino acids. V lost 10 bases to trimming and J lost 1 base; unmatched junction nucleotides: 9. The CDR3: CATRGDRGPNTEAFF. The CDR3, as DNA: TGTGCCACCAGGGGGGACAGGGGCCCGAACACTGAAGCTTTCTTT.

This clonotype has more than one count but fewer than ten. The chain has TRBV4-1 and TRBJ2-2, with TRBD2 matching 8 bases. The CDR3 is made up of 16 amino acids. Unmatched junction bases numbered 3, after V lost 3 bases and J lost 0 bases. Germline loops: CDR1 MGHRA, CDR2 YSYEKL. CDR3 region: CASSHPGLANTGELFF. The CDR3 DNA follows: TGCGCCAGCAGCCATCCGGGACTAGCGAACACCGGGGAGCTGTTTTTT.

This CDR3 is CASSFPSSATNEKLFF. CDR3 in DNA: TGTGCCAGCAGCTTCCCTAGCTCAGCAACTAATGAAAAACTGTTTTTT. The chain uses TRBV7-9 and TRBJ1-4; D is undetermined. This CDR3 spans 16 amino acids. CDR1 and CDR2 from the germline V gene are SEHNR and FQNEAQ (reference sequence). V shed 3 bases and J shed 0 bases, with 11 bases lying between them.

Many counts were recorded for this clonotype. This chain links TRBV15 with TRBJ2-1; the match to TRBD2 covers 10 bases. Germline V gives CDR1 LNHNV, CDR2 YYDKDF (reference sequence). V shed 0 bases, J shed 3 bases, and the junction held 2 bases outside the gene matches. The length of the CDR3 is 16 residues. The CDR3 DNA follows: TGTGCCACCAGCAGAGATCGGACTAGCGGCTACAATGAGCAGTTCTTC. This encodes CATSRDRTSGYNEQFF.